Listed below are T cell receptor beta chains from one sample, sequenced in a study of Graves' ophthalmopathy and Graves' hyperthyroidism. TCRdb re-called the multiplex PCR reads with MiXCR, one entry per CDR3 protein. This sample has about 240,000 distinct CDR3 sequences, with around 42% found just once. The specimen was peripheral blood. These TCRs come from an adult man with Graves' ophthalmopathy. The CDR3 runs from the conserved cysteine through the conserved F or W. Fields, in order: J gene, V gene, CDR3 protein.

J: TRBJ1-2
V: TRBV7-9
CDR3: CASLGQNYGYTF

J: TRBJ2-5
V: TRBV28
CDR3: CASSSSGQGARETQYF

J: TRBJ1-6
V: TRBV7-9
CDR3: CASSLVQGRSPLHF

J: TRBJ1-2
V: TRBV7-7
CDR3: CASSSGGGYTF

J: TRBJ2-5
V: TRBV2
CDR3: CASSSSSGRKTQYF

J: TRBJ2-7
V: TRBV6-1
CDR3: CASSSTPPRAGGSYEQYF

J: TRBJ2-7
V: TRBV9
CDR3: CASSVGDSLDEQYF

J: TRBJ1-2
V: TRBV7-3
CDR3: CASSPYMQGVDGYTF

J: TRBJ1-5
V: TRBV10-1
CDR3: CACRRDRGVGQPQHF

J: TRBJ2-5
V: TRBV10-3
CDR3: CAISGFQETQYF

J: TRBJ2-2
V: TRBV29-1
CDR3: CSVVYTGELFF

J: TRBJ2-7
V: TRBV9
CDR3: CASSAPGQVSYEQYF

J: TRBJ1-1
V: TRBV7-9
CDR3: CASSTGVDTEAFF

J: TRBJ2-5
V: TRBV20-1
CDR3: CSASEDGQETQYF

J: TRBJ2-2
V: TRBV20-1
CDR3: CSASPTALNTGELFF

J: TRBJ2-7
V: TRBV7-9
CDR3: CASSNLAGGYEQYF

J: TRBJ2-7
V: TRBV11-1
CDR3: CASSLVRGGGSYEQYF

J: TRBJ2-5
V: TRBV20-1
CDR3: CSALGRTQETQYF

J: TRBJ2-5
V: TRBV20-1
CDR3: CSARSPTGQETQYF

J: TRBJ1-1
V: TRBV9
CDR3: CASSAGQGGTEAFF

J: TRBJ2-7
V: TRBV29-1
CDR3: CSLDVEQYF

J: TRBJ1-4
V: TRBV20-1
CDR3: CSARSSQGGGEKLFF

J: TRBJ2-5
V: TRBV10-3
CDR3: CAISEAGERAQETQYF

J: TRBJ2-7
V: TRBV20-1
CDR3: CSARPGLAVIPYEQYF

J: TRBJ1-4
V: TRBV7-2
CDR3: CASSRWNLNEKLFF

J: -
V: TRBV15
CDR3: CATSRGGTVKNIQYF

J: TRBJ1-2
V: TRBV7-8
CDR3: CASSSRTGSYGYTF

J: TRBJ2-6
V: TRBV19
CDR3: CASSEDRSYSGANVLTF

J: TRBJ1-2
V: TRBV7-3
CDR3: CASSLGQFDGYTF

J: TRBJ1-4
V: TRBV7-9
CDR3: CASSPFLLTGTGSTNEKLFF

J: TRBJ2-5
V: TRBV10-3
CDR3: CASSLGGYGETQYF

J: TRBJ1-4
V: TRBV2
CDR3: CASSPGQGDEKLFF

J: TRBJ1-1
V: TRBV29-1
CDR3: CSVVQRRQGARAEAFF

J: TRBJ2-5
V: TRBV6-2/TRBV6-3
CDR3: CASTDPGGAETQYF

J: TRBJ1-1
V: TRBV9
CDR3: CASSKQGGEASF

J: TRBJ2-2
V: TRBV10-3
CDR3: CAISESWGLDNTGELFF

J: TRBJ1-2
V: TRBV27
CDR3: CASSLGGVDGYTF

J: TRBJ2-2
V: TRBV7-2
CDR3: CASRGGGSNTGELFF

J: TRBJ2-2
V: TRBV24-1
CDR3: CATSDKRDSWNTGELFF

J: TRBJ2-7
V: TRBV7-9
CDR3: CASSEYYEQYF

J: TRBJ1-5
V: TRBV25-1
CDR3: CASSGAGTKNSNQPQHF

J: TRBJ1-2
V: TRBV15
CDR3: CATSRGGREIYGYTF

J: TRBJ1-5
V: TRBV5-1
CDR3: CASSQGGGYNQPQHF

J: TRBJ1-1
V: TRBV29-1
CDR3: CSGQGVNTEAFF

J: TRBJ1-5
V: TRBV2
CDR3: CASSAGPNQPQHF